The TCR beta chain under discussion was sequenced for a study of control samples from healthy donors and cancer patients. The germline gives CDR1 MNHEY, CDR2 SVGAGI. V was pared by 2 bases and J by 2 bases, with 7 bases between. The CDR3 contains 13 residues. Produced via immunoSEQ multiplex PCR; TCRdb's table is partial and in-frame only. The table lists over 200,000 clones, over 75% of them singletons, with approximately 12% in the top ten. The chain uses TRBV6-5 and TRBJ2-7; possibly TRBD1 for D (6 bases). The clonotype comes from a woman in her sixties or seventies with lung cancer. Specimen: PBMCs. The CDR3 nucleotides read TGTGCCAGCAGTTACCGGGACACCTACGAGCAGTACTTC. This translates into CASSYRDTYEQYF.